The clone carrying this T cell receptor (beta chain) occurred a few times. The CDR3 has 14 residues. Trimming took 3 bases from V and 3 from J; bases not matched to a gene: 2. Germline assignment: CDR1 SGHDT and CDR2 YYEEEE. These data come from a study of T cells after yellow fever vaccination. They built TCR cDNA with 5'RACE template switching, a step that put in a universal primer site and UMIs. MiXCR, run by TCRdb on the 5' RACE reads, gives a single entry per CDR3 protein. Of hundreds of thousands of distinct CDR3 sequences listed, about 12% are singletons. This TCR was sampled from a man aged 25-40 years who received the YFV17D yellow fever vaccine. The chain uses TRBV5-6 and TRBJ2-5; 10 nucleotides agree with TRBD2. The source material was PBMCs, sampled on the day of the yellow fever booster vaccination. The CDR3 DNA follows: TGTGCCAGCAGCTCCCTAGCGGGAGAAGAGACCCAGTACTTC. This codes for CASSSLAGEETQYF.